One sample yielded the 27 T cell receptor beta chains listed below, sequenced in a study of a mutant IDH1 vaccine in newly diagnosed glioma. The antigens for these receptors are not known. Time point given: week 47, end of study. Each dose of the vaccine consisted of 300 ug of mutant IDH1 20-mer peptide, with topical imiquimod. Produced via immunoSEQ multiplex PCR; TCRdb's table is partial and in-frame only. The sample carries around 100,000 clones, around 92% recorded once. Sequenced here: PBMCs, sampled from a glioma patient whose treatment included an IDH1 peptide vaccine. All receptors derive from a woman aged 50 to 60 with glioma.

The V and J genes are TRBV5-1 and TRBJ2-2, with 8 bases lining up with TRBD1. Germline CDR1 is SGHRS and CDR2 is YFSETQ. V lost 2 bases and J lost 4; bases outside the gene matches: 4. The length of the CDR3 is 15 residues. The CDR3 DNA reads TGCGCCAGCAGCTTTCAGGGGGCCTTCACCGGGGAGCTGTTTTTT. This encodes CASSFQGAFTGELFF.

The rearrangement links TRBV7-3 to TRBJ2-2; D uncertain. Germline-derived CDR1 and CDR2 are SGHTA and FQGTGA. The CDR3 covers 12 residues. The V end lost 4 bases, the J end lost 8 bases, and 8 bases lay between the germline ends. The CDR3: CASSSNRGELFF. The CDR3 DNA reads as TGTGCCAGCAGCTCCAACAGAGGGGAGCTGTTTTTT.

V gene TRBV9 combines with J gene TRBJ2-2; perhaps TRBD1 as D (7 bases). V was pared by 3 bases and J by 7 bases, with 16 bases between. CDR1 and CDR2 from the germline V gene are SGDLS and YYNGEE. The CDR3 is made up of 15 amino acids. The CDR3 protein is CASSGGTAPGGELFF. DNA of the CDR3: TGTGCCAGCAGCGGCGGGACAGCGCCGGGCGGGGAGCTGTTTTTT.

The chain links TRBV27 to TRBJ2-5, with D maybe TRBD1 (5 bases). There are 13 residues in the CDR3. Trimming removed 3 bases from V and 5 bases from J, with 10 bases in between. Germline V gene lookup returns CDR1 MNHEY and CDR2 SMNVEV (reference sequence). CDR3 sequence reads: CASSFGKGETQYF. As DNA, the CDR3 is TGTGCCAGCAGTTTCGGCAAGGGGGAGACCCAGTACTTC.

The V call is TRBV7-6, the J call TRBJ2-7; D not certain. The CDR3 runs 16 residues. V was trimmed by 0 bases and J by 0 bases, leaving 12 bases between them. Per germline, CDR1 SGHVS and CDR2 FNYEAQ. The CDR3 coding sequence is TGTGCCAGCAGCTTAGCGCAATGGGTTTCCTCCTACGAGCAGTACTTC. The encoded protein is CASSLAQWVSSYEQYF.

This clone was observed a few times. The chain couples TRBV2 to TRBJ1-1; D perhaps matches TRBD1 (5 bases). The CDR3 runs 12 residues. CDR1 and CDR2 (germline): SNHLY, FYNNEI. The V end lost 6 bases, the J end lost 4 bases, and 9 bases lay between the germline ends. The CDR3 here is CASSGTFTEAFF. As DNA, the CDR3 is TGTGCCAGCAGCGGGACCTTCACTGAAGCTTTCTTT.

The chain employs TRBV6-5 and TRBJ2-5, with TRBD2 identical over 8 bases. V trimming: 0 bases; J trimming: 9 bases; junction bases outside the gene matches: 3. CDR1 is MNHEY and CDR2 is SVGAGI in the germline V gene. This CDR3 spans 13 amino acids. Written as DNA, the CDR3 is TGTGCCAGCAGTTACTCCCCCGGGGGGGCCCAGTACTTC. Its protein is CASSYSPGGAQYF.

This chain uses TRBV5-4 with TRBJ2-2; possibly TRBD1 for D (6 bases). Trimming pared 3 bases from V and 6 bases from J, leaving 15 bases between. The germline V gene encodes CDR1 SGHNT and CDR2 YYREEE (reference sequence). The CDR3 loop spans 15 amino acids. The CDR3 loop reads CASSYDNRESGELFF. CDR3 bases: TGTGCCAGCAGCTACGATAACAGGGAGTCCGGGGAGCTGTTTTTT.

This chain links TRBV29-1 with TRBJ2-1; TRBD1 matches at 10 bases. The CDR3 spans 13 residues. CDR1 and CDR2 from the germline V gene are SQVTM and ANQGSEA. With 6 bases clipped from V and 2 bases from J, the junction kept 1 base outside the gene matches. The CDR3 DNA reads TGCAGCGTCGGACAGGGGGCCTACAATGAGCAGTTCTTC. This encodes CSVGQGAYNEQFF.

V gene TRBV2 combines with J gene TRBJ1-5, with 10 bases aligning to TRBD1. The trim removed 5 bases at V and 5 bases at J, leaving 3 bases unmatched. The CDR3 runs to 14 residues. Looked up from germline, CDR1 is SNHLY and CDR2 is FYNNEI. In DNA form, the CDR3 reads TGTGCCAGCAGTCAGACAGGGGGCGATCAGCCCCAGCATTTT. This encodes CASSQTGGDQPQHF.

The chain joins TRBV27 to TRBJ2-7, with 8 bases fitting TRBD2. The CDR3 consists of 15 residues. Looked up from germline, CDR1 is MNHEY and CDR2 is SMNVEV (reference sequence). J gave up 1 base and V 4 bases, and 6 bases lay outside the gene matches. The CDR3, as DNA: TGTGCCAGCAGTTGGAGCGGGAGTCGATCCTACGAGCAGTACTTC. This gives the protein CASSWSGSRSYEQYF.

This sequence joins TRBV29-1 and TRBJ2-1; perhaps D is TRBD1 or TRBD2 (5 bases each). The CDR3 consists of 16 residues. The germline V gene encodes CDR1 SQVTM and CDR2 ANQGSEA. The germline V and J ends were trimmed by 4 bases and 0 bases, with 16 bases remaining between them. CDR3 nucleotides: TGCAGCGTTGGGGGGTCCAGCGATAGCTCCTACAATGAGCAGTTCTTC. This encodes CSVGGSSDSSYNEQFF.

V usage is TRBV7-2 and J usage is TRBJ2-2; TRBD1 matches 7 bases. The germline V gene encodes CDR1 SGHTA and CDR2 FQGNSA. The V gene end was trimmed by 5 bases and the J gene end by 3 bases; junction bases not matched to a gene: 15. There are 18 residues in the CDR3. The CDR3 sequence is CASSPIGVRTGDTGELFF. CDR3 DNA: TGTGCCAGCAGCCCGATCGGGGTCCGGACAGGCGACACCGGGGAGCTGTTTTTT.

The DNA of the CDR3 is TGTGCCATCAGTGCAGAGGGGACTGAAGCTTTCTTT. Amino acid sequence: CAISAEGTEAFF. The genes are TRBV10-3 and TRBJ1-1, with a possible D match to TRBD1 (5 bases). The CDR3 totals 12 residues. V lost 4 bases and J 5 bases, leaving 8 bases between the germline ends. The germline gives CDR1 ENHRY, CDR2 SYGVKD.

The V call is TRBV5-1, the J call TRBJ2-3; D possibly matches TRBD1 or TRBD2 (5 bases each). The CDR3 covers 15 residues. CDR1 is SGHRS and CDR2 is YFSETQ in the germline V gene. Trimming left V 4 bases short and J 2 bases short, with 14 bases between. CDR3 amino acids: CASSPGPSATDTQYF. The CDR3 bases are TGCGCCAGCAGCCCGGGACCCTCGGCCACAGATACGCAGTATTTT.

J is TRBJ2-5 and V is TRBV6-1; tentative D call: TRBD1 (6 bases). CDR3 length equals 11 residues. Germline CDR1 MNHNS, CDR2 SASEGT. V was shortened by 6 bases and J by 5 bases, with 7 bases between the two germline ends. CDR3 protein: CASRRGETQYF. The CDR3 nucleotides read TGTGCCAGCAGGAGGGGGGAGACCCAGTACTTC.

This clone was counted a few times. This chain joins TRBV10-1 and TRBJ1-1; tentative D call: TRBD1 (6 bases). Deletions cut 5 bases from V and 4 bases from J, with 8 bases between. The CDR3 covers 12 residues. CDR1 and CDR2 from the germline V gene are WNHNN and SYGVQD (reference sequence). This CDR3 reads CASSSRGTEAFF. The CDR3 coding sequence is TGCGCCAGCAGTTCCAGGGGCACTGAAGCTTTCTTT.

This clone has a single count. J is TRBJ1-1 and V is TRBV11-1; D is undetermined. The V end lost 3 bases, the J end lost 1 base, and 6 bases lay between the germline ends. This CDR3 contains 13 residues. Germline CDR1 reads SGHAT; CDR2 reads FQDESV (reference sequence). The CDR3 reads CASSLWENTEAFF. DNA of the CDR3: TGTGCCAGCAGCTTGTGGGAGAACACTGAAGCTTTCTTT.

V and J are TRBV28 and TRBJ1-5; TRBD1 matches 7 bases. Germline-derived CDR1 and CDR2 are MDHEN and SYDVKM. The CDR3 consists of 17 residues. Trimming cost V 5 bases and J 1 base; bases outside gene matches: 11. For the CDR3, the DNA is TGTGCCAGCAGTCCTAGGACAGGAGTTCCGAGCAATCAGCCCCAGCATTTT. Translated, it gives CASSPRTGVPSNQPQHF.

The J gene is TRBJ1-2, the V gene TRBV12-5; tentative D call: TRBD1 (6 bases). V lost 6 bases, J lost 8 bases, and 13 bases lay in between. The CDR3 sequence is 12 residues long. CDR1 and CDR2 (germline): LGHNT, FRNRAP. CDR3 protein: CASGRGTGGYTF. Written as DNA, the CDR3 is TGTGCTAGTGGCAGGGGTACGGGCGGCTACACCTTC. Using reference TRBV12-5 and TRBJ1-2 for the parts outside the CDR3, the full variable domain is DARVTQTPRHKVTEMGQEVTMRCQPILGHNTVFWYRQTMMQGLELLAYFRNRAPLDDSGMPKDRFSAEMPDATLATLKIQPSEPRDSAVYFCASGRGTGGYTFGSGTRLTVV.

The sample holds one count of this clone. The gene calls are TRBV30 and TRBJ2-5; TRBD2 agrees at 9 bases. Germline CDR1 reads GTSNPN; CDR2 reads SVGIG (reference sequence). V trimming: 3 bases; J trimming: 3 bases; junction bases outside the gene matches: 8. CDR3 length equals 15 residues. The DNA of the CDR3 is TGTGCCTGGAGGGACCCACTAGCGGGCAAAGAGACCCAGTACTTC. Protein: CAWRDPLAGKETQYF.

CDR3 DNA: TGTGCCAGTAGTCCCCGGGACTTCTACAATGAGCAGTTCTTC. It encodes CASSPRDFYNEQFF. The genes are TRBV19 and TRBJ2-1; the D gene is possibly TRBD2 (6 bases). The CDR3 consists of 14 residues. Trimming took off 5 bases at V and 3 bases at J, with 11 bases between the two ends. CDR1 LNHDA and CDR2 SQIVND come from the germline V gene (reference sequence).

The V gene is TRBV9, the J gene TRBJ2-5; D remains unclear. The CDR3 sequence is 14 residues long. Germline CDR1 reads SGDLS; CDR2 reads YYNGEE. The V gene lost 0 bases and the J gene lost 5 bases, with 11 bases spanning the gap. Written as DNA, the CDR3 is TGTGCCAGCAGCGTAGGGTTCGTTCGGGAGACCCAGTACTTC. Its translation is CASSVGFVRETQYF.

The genes are TRBV15 and TRBJ2-7; 10 bases align to TRBD2. The CDR3 has 16 residues. Per the germline V gene, CDR1 is LNHNV and CDR2 is YYDKDF (reference sequence). Trimming took 5 bases from V and 1 from J; bases not matched to a gene: 8. DNA of the CDR3: TGTGCCACCAGCCCCGGGACTAGCGTACCATCCTACGAGCAGTACTTC. Translating it yields CATSPGTSVPSYEQYF.

This chain uses TRBV7-9 with TRBJ2-2; 13 nucleotides match TRBD2. The trim removed 6 bases at V and 6 bases at J, leaving 4 bases unmatched. The CDR3 has 15 amino acids. CDR1 and CDR2 from the germline V gene are SEHNR and FQNEAQ (reference sequence). CDR3 nucleotide sequence: TGTGCCAGCAGTTGGACTAGCGGGAGTTCCGGGGAGCTGTTTTTT. As protein: CASSWTSGSSGELFF.

The V gene is TRBV19, the J gene TRBJ2-7; D unclear. The CDR3 length is 14 residues. V lost 4 bases and J lost 0, with 10 bases in between. Germline loops: CDR1 LNHDA, CDR2 SQIVND (reference sequence). In DNA, the CDR3 is TGTGCCAGTAGTACCCCATATGGCTCCTACGAGCAGTACTTC. As protein: CASSTPYGSYEQYF.

The chain links TRBV10-2 to TRBJ2-5; the D gene is possibly TRBD2 (5 bases). The J call may be in error: the DNA end matches TRBJ2-7 better. Germline lookup yields CDR1 WSHSY and CDR2 SAAADI. CDR3 length: 12 amino acids. CDR3: CASSSGSYEQYF. In DNA, the CDR3 is TGCGCCAGCAGTAGCGGTAGCTACGAGCAGTACTTC.